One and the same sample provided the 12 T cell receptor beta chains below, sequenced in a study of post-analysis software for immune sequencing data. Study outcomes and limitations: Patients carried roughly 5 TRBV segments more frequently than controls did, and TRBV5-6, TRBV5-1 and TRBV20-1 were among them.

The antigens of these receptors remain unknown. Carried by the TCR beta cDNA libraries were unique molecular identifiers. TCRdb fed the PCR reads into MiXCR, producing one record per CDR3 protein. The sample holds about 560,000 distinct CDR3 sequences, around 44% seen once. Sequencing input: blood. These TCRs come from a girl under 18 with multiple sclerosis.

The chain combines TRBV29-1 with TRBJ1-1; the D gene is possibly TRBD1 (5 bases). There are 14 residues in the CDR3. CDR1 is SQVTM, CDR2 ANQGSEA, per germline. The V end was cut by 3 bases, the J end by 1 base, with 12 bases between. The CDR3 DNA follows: TGCAGCGTTGAGGTGCGGGGCCGGAACACTGAAGCTTTCTTT. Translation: CSVEVRGRNTEAFF.

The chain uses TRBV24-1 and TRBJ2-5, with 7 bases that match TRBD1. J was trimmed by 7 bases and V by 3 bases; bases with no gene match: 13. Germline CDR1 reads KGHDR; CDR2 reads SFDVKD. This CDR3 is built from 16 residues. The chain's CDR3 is CATSDPTGNFLGTQYF. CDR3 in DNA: TGTGCCACCAGTGATCCGACAGGGAACTTCCTTGGGACCCAGTACTTC.

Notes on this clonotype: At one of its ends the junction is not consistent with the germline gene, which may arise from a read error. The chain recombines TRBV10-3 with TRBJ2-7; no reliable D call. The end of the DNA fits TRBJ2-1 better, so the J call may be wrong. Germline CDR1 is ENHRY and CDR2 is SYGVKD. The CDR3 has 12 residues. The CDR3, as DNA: TGTGCCAGCAGTGTCAATGACAATGAGCAGTTCTTC. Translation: CASSVNDNEQFF.

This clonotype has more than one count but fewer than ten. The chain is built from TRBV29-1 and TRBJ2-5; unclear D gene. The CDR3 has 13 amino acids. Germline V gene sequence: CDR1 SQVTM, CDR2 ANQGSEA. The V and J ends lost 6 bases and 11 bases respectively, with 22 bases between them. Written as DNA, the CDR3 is TGCAGCGTCGCCCCCTCTAACACGCTGGTGCAGTACTTC. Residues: CSVAPSNTLVQYF.

Here the CDR3 DNA reads TGTGCCAGCAGTTTAACAACTAGTAGTTACGAGCAGTACTTC. This translates into CASSLTTSSYEQYF. The chain combines TRBV12-3 or TRBV12-4 with TRBJ2-7; tentatively, D is TRBD2 (5 bases). The CDR3 length is 14 residues. Trimming took off 2 bases at V and 4 bases at J, with 12 bases between the two ends.

The CDR3 region is CASRGQGTQYGYTF. The CDR3 DNA reads as TGTGCTAGCCGAGGGCAGGGTACCCAGTATGGCTACACCTTC. The rearrangement uses TRBV12-5 and TRBJ1-2; a possible D gene is TRBD1 (5 bases). The V end was cut by 9 bases, the J end by 5 bases, with 19 bases between. The length of the CDR3 is 14 residues. The germline CDR1 and CDR2 sequences are LGHNT and FRNRAP.

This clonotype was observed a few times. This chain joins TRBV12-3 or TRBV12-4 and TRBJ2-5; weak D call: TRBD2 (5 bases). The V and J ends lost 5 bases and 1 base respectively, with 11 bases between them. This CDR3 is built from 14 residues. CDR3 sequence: CASSVRTRQETQYF. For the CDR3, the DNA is TGTGCCAGCAGTGTCCGGACTCGCCAAGAGACCCAGTACTTC.

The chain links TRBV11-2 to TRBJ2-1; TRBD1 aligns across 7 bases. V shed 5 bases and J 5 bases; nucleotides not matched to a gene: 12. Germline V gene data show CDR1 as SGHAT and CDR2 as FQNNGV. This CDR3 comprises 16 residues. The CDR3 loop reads CASSTVDRARNNEQFF. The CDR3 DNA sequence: TGTGCCAGCAGCACGGTCGACAGGGCTAGGAACAATGAGCAGTTCTTC.

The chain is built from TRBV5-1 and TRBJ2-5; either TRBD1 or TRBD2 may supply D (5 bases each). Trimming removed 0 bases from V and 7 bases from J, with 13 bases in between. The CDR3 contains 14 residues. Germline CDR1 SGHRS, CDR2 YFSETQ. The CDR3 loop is CASSLAGTLGTQYF. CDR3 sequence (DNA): TGCGCCAGCAGCTTGGCCGGGACCTTGGGGACCCAGTACTTC.

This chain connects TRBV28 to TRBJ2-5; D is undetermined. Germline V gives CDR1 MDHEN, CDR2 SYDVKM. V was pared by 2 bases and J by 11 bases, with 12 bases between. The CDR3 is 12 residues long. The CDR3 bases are TGTGCCAGCAGTTTACCCGCCTTAGAGCAGTACTTC. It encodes CASSLPALEQYF.

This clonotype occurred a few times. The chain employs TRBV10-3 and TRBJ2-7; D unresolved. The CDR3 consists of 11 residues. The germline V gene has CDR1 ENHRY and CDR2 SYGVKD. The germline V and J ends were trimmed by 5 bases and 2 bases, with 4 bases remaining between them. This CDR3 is CAISRAYEQYF. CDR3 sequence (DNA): TGTGCCATCAGTCGAGCCTACGAGCAGTACTTC.

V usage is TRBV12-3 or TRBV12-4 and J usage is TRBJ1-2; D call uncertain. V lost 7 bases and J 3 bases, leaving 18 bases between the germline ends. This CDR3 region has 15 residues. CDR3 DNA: TGTGCCAGCACTCTTTGGGCGGCTGCCCACTATGGCTACACCTTC. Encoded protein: CASTLWAAAHYGYTF.